Presented here are 25 T cell receptor beta chains from one specimen sequenced in a study of vaccination and CD4 T cells after COVID-19. As to treatment: approximately nine-day PBMC culture with coronavirus spike peptide pools or control peptides (ViraFEST assay). Scientists ran DNA taken from cultured CD4+ T cells through the Oncomine TCR Beta short-read assay for sequencing. TCRdb used MiXCR to reprocess the PCR reads, holding one entry per CDR3 protein. The sample includes about 16,000 distinct CDR3 sequences, 36% of them seen just once. For these receptors, no antigen is known. The sample in question was CD4+ T cells from blood, cultured in vitro, obtained before SARS-CoV-2 vaccination. The receptor set was obtained from a human donor who received a COVID-19 vaccine.

The table lists this clonotype with a few counts. The chain couples TRBV10-1 to TRBJ1-2; a possible D gene is TRBD1 (6 bases). With 2 bases removed from V and 4 bases from J, the gap between germline ends came to 8 bases. CDR1 is WNHNN, CDR2 SYGVQD, per germline (reference sequence). This CDR3 contains 13 residues. The CDR3 region has the DNA TGCGCCAGCAGTGAGGGACAGCGCTATGGCTACACCTTC. It codes for CASSEGQRYGYTF.

The gene calls are TRBV5-4 and TRBJ1-2; weak D call: TRBD1 (5 bases). CDR3 length: 14 residues. Deletions cut 4 bases from V and 8 bases from J, with 18 bases between. Per germline, CDR1 SGHNT and CDR2 YYREEE (reference sequence). The CDR3 region is CASSHPLGEPGYTF. In DNA form, the CDR3 reads TGTGCCAGCAGCCATCCTCTGGGGGAGCCGGGCTACACCTTC.

This chain joins TRBV30 and TRBJ1-2, with TRBD1 as a possible D gene (6 bases). CDR3 length: 13 residues. Germline values: CDR1 GTSNPN, CDR2 SVGIG (reference sequence). Trimming shortened V by 0 bases and J by 8 bases, and 13 bases separated the two germline ends. CDR3 DNA sequence: TGTGCCTGGAGTGTAGGGGGTCAGGCGGGCTACACCTTC. It encodes CAWSVGGQAGYTF. Combining the CDR3 with reference TRBV30 and TRBJ1-2 gives the whole variable domain SQTIHQWPATLVQPVGSPLSLECTVEGTSNPNLYWYRQAAGRGLQLLFYSVGIGQISSEVPQNLSASRPQDRQFILSSKKLLLSDSGFYLCAWSVGGQAGYTFGSGTRLTVV.

This clonotype turned up a few times. The chain couples TRBV6-1 to TRBJ1-1, with 8 positions matching TRBD1. The germline V gene encodes CDR1 MNHNS and CDR2 SASEGT. The CDR3 totals 16 residues. V was clipped by 3 bases and J by 0 bases; unmatched bases: 6. CDR3 residues: CASSDSRTGMNTEAFF. The CDR3, as DNA: TGTGCCAGCAGTGATAGCCGGACAGGGATGAACACTGAAGCTTTCTTT.

This chain links TRBV5-4 with TRBJ2-2; D remains ambiguous. Germline CDR1 and CDR2: SGHNT and YYREEE (reference sequence). The V and J ends lost 4 bases and 3 bases respectively, with 4 bases between them. The CDR3 runs to 12 residues. The CDR3 DNA reads as TGTGCCAGCAGCCGGGACACCGGGGAGCTGTTTTTT. The encoded protein is CASSRDTGELFF.

Details on this clonotype: A clone one base away is much larger, so this may be a read error. The chain couples TRBV6-2 or TRBV6-3 to TRBJ2-1, with 8 bases identical to TRBD2. The CDR3 has 19 residues. The germline V gene has CDR1 MNHEY and CDR2 SVGEGT. The ends lost 2 bases at V and 0 bases at J; junction bases unmatched: 12. CDR3 amino acids: CASSYGWGGGPSSYNEQFF. For the CDR3, the DNA is TGTGCCAGCAGTTACGGATGGGGCGGGGGGCCCAGCTCCTACAATGAGCAGTTCTTC.

The rearrangement links TRBV18 to TRBJ2-7, with 12 bases lining up with TRBD2. This CDR3 has 16 residues. The germline V gene encodes CDR1 KGHSH and CDR2 LQKENI. Trimming took 5 bases from V and 4 from J; bases not matched to a gene: 9. CDR3 in amino acids: CASSSKRTSGVYEQYF. The CDR3 coding sequence is TGTGCCAGCTCATCAAAAAGGACTAGCGGGGTTTACGAGCAGTACTTC.

The rearrangement links TRBV10-2 to TRBJ2-3, with D possibly TRBD2 on 5 matching bases. Germline values: CDR1 WSHSY, CDR2 SAAADI. The CDR3 has 13 residues. The ends were cut back, 5 bases at V and 0 bases at J, with 6 bases in the middle. The CDR3 DNA reads TGCGCCAGCAGTCCGGGGAGCACAGATACGCAGTATTTT. This translates into CASSPGSTDTQYF.

V and J are TRBV28 and TRBJ2-1; no clear D gene. V lost 5 bases to trimming and J lost 0 bases, with 14 bases between them. The CDR3 length is 16 residues. Germline values: CDR1 MDHEN, CDR2 SYDVKM. The CDR3 sequence: CASSAPRISSYNEQFF. The CDR3, as DNA: TGTGCCAGCAGTGCCCCACGAATTAGCTCCTACAATGAGCAGTTCTTC.

The rearrangement uses TRBV30 and TRBJ1-5; 11 bases map to TRBD1. This CDR3 contains 16 residues. V dropped 0 bases and J dropped 5; count of bases not matched to a gene: 6. Germline CDR1 reads GTSNPN; CDR2 reads SVGIG (reference sequence). The CDR3 DNA is TGTGCCTGGAGTGTACTAGGGGACAGGGGGGATCAGCCCCAGCATTTT. Residues: CAWSVLGDRGDQPQHF.

This clonotype occurred a few times. The rearrangement uses TRBV2 and TRBJ2-3; D call uncertain. Trimming shortened V by 3 bases and J by 2 bases, and 6 bases separated the two germline ends. Per germline, CDR1 SNHLY and CDR2 FYNNEI. This CDR3 is 13 amino acids long. The CDR3 loop reads CASSDQPTDTQYF. CDR3 bases: TGTGCCAGCAGTGACCAACCCACAGATACGCAGTATTTT.

J is TRBJ2-2 and V is TRBV19, with TRBD1 matching 7 bases. Germline CDR1 and CDR2: LNHDA and SQIVND (reference sequence). The CDR3 runs 14 residues. The ends lost 6 bases at V and 1 base at J; junction bases unmatched: 2. The CDR3, as DNA: TGTGCCAGTAGGGGGACAGTGAACACCGGGGAGCTGTTTTTT. It is translated as CASRGTVNTGELFF.

The rearrangement links TRBV6-5 to TRBJ1-3; D possibly corresponds to TRBD1 (5 bases). The CDR3 runs 14 residues. Per the germline V gene, CDR1 is MNHEY and CDR2 is SVGAGI. Trimming removed 0 bases from V and 3 bases from J, with 6 bases in between. The CDR3 region is CASSYSGVGNTIYF. The CDR3 DNA follows: TGTGCCAGCAGTTACTCGGGGGTTGGAAACACCATATATTTT.

The chain combines TRBV6-1 with TRBJ2-2, with unresolved D. The V and J ends lost 5 bases and 7 bases respectively, with 14 bases between them. This CDR3 has 14 amino acids. Looked up from germline, CDR1 is MNHNS and CDR2 is SASEGT. Here the CDR3 DNA reads TGTGCCAGCAGTCCCCGGGCCCGCCTCGGGGAGCTGTTTTTT. This codes for CASSPRARLGELFF.

The rearrangement links TRBV10-3 to TRBJ2-3; weak D call: TRBD2 (5 bases). Germline CDR1 ENHRY, CDR2 SYGVKD. The CDR3 covers 13 residues. V was pared by 4 bases and J by 8 bases, with 13 bases between. The CDR3 region has the DNA TGTGCCATCAGTGGAATCGCGGGTTCTACGCAGTATTTT. Translating gives CAISGIAGSTQYF.

The V call is TRBV25-1, the J call TRBJ2-6; D ambiguous. The V end lost 6 bases, the J end lost 0 bases, and 9 bases lay between the germline ends. This CDR3 region has 15 residues. Germline CDR1 reads MGHDK; CDR2 reads SYGVNS. The CDR3 here is CASSRPGSGANVLTF. CDR3 in DNA: TGTGCCAGCAGCAGGCCCGGCTCTGGGGCCAACGTCCTGACTTTC.

This sequence joins TRBV5-1 and TRBJ1-2; the match to TRBD1 covers 9 bases. The CDR3 spans 17 residues. Germline V gives CDR1 SGHRS, CDR2 YFSETQ. The J segment lost 1 base and the V segment lost 1 base, leaving 8 bases of the junction unmatched. CDR3 DNA: TGCGCCAGCAGCTTGACCTATGACAGGGGGAGTAACTATGGCTACACCTTC. It encodes CASSLTYDRGSNYGYTF.

In this sample, this clonotype turned up a few times. The genes are TRBV7-8 and TRBJ1-5; D call uncertain. With 1 base removed from V and 3 bases from J, the gap between germline ends came to 4 bases. CDR3 length: 13 residues. Germline V lookup: CDR1 SGHVS, CDR2 FQNEAQ. The CDR3 DNA reads TGTGCCAGCAGCTTAGTGGTCAATCAGCCCCAGCATTTT. The encoded protein is CASSLVVNQPQHF.

This chain uses TRBV7-3 with TRBJ1-1; 7 nucleotides line up with TRBD1. J was trimmed by 4 bases and V by 5 bases; bases with no gene match: 10. The CDR3 has 15 amino acids. Germline values: CDR1 SGHTA, CDR2 FQGTGA. The chain's CDR3 is CASSPKQGRVTEAFF. The CDR3 nucleotides are TGTGCCAGCAGCCCCAAACAGGGGAGGGTCACTGAAGCTTTCTTT.

The chain joins TRBV12-3 or TRBV12-4 to TRBJ1-5; 11 bases are shared with TRBD1. The length of the CDR3 is 16 residues. Trimming took 6 bases from V and 6 from J; bases not matched to a gene: 10. The chain's CDR3 is CASSQTGTGGGQPQHF. The CDR3, as DNA: TGTGCCAGCAGCCAAACCGGGACAGGGGGTGGTCAGCCCCAGCATTTT.

This clonotype appeared a few times. The genes are TRBV23-1 and TRBJ1-5, with TRBD1 as a possible D gene (5 bases). TRBV23-1 counts as an open reading frame of uncertain function. V was clipped by 5 bases and J by 1 base, with 9 bases between them. This CDR3 has 14 amino acids. The CDR3 region is CASSARESNQPQHF. In DNA, the CDR3 is TGCGCCAGCAGTGCCAGGGAGAGCAATCAGCCCCAGCATTTT.

The V call is TRBV5-4, the J call TRBJ2-5; 9 positions agree with TRBD1. The CDR3 spans 14 residues. V was pared by 4 bases and J by 5 bases, with 6 bases of the junction left unmatched. Germline V gene sequence: CDR1 SGHNT, CDR2 YYREEE (reference sequence). The CDR3 is CASSPDRGGETQYF. The DNA of the CDR3 is TGTGCCAGCAGCCCGGACAGGGGCGGGGAGACCCAGTACTTC.

This clonotype was observed a few times. The genes are TRBV6-1 and TRBJ2-2; the D gene is possibly TRBD2 (6 bases). V was cut by 7 bases and J by 7 bases, with 16 bases left in between. Per the germline V gene, CDR1 is MNHNS and CDR2 is SASEGT. The CDR3 loop spans 14 amino acids. Here the CDR3 reads CASKRGTSFGELFF. The CDR3 DNA reads as TGTGCCAGCAAACGCGGGACTTCCTTCGGGGAGCTGTTTTTT.

This clonotype was seen a handful of times. In nucleotides, the CDR3 is TGTGCCAGCAGCTTAGTGTCGGGGAACACTGAAGCTTTCTTT. Translated: CASSLVSGNTEAFF. J is TRBJ1-1 and V is TRBV7-8; D is unclear. Trimming removed 1 base at V and 1 base at J, with 7 bases between. CDR3 size: 14 residues. Looked up from germline, CDR1 is SGHVS and CDR2 is FQNEAQ.

V is TRBV6-5 and J is TRBJ2-2, with 7 bases identical to TRBD2. J lost 5 bases, V lost 2 bases, and 5 bases had no gene match. The CDR3 is made up of 15 amino acids. From germline, CDR1 is MNHEY and CDR2 SVGAGI. The DNA of the CDR3 is TGTGCCAGCAGTTACAGGGCGGGGGTAACCGGGGAGCTGTTTTTT. This encodes CASSYRAGVTGELFF.